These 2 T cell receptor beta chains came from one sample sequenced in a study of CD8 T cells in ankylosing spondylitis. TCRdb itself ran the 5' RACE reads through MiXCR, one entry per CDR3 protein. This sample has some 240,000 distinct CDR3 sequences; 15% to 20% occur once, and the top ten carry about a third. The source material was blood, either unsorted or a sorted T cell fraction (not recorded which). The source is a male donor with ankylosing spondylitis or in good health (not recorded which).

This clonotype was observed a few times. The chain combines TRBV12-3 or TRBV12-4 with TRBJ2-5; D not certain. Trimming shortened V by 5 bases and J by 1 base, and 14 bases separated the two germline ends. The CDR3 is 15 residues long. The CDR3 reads CASSQTNAGQETQYF. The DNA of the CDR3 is TGTGCCAGCAGTCAAACTAACGCCGGCCAAGAGACCCAGTACTTC.

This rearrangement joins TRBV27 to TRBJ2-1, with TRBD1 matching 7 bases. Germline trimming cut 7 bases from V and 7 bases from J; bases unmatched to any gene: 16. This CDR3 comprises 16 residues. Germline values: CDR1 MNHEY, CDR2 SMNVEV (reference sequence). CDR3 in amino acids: CASTSQQGRVQNEQFF. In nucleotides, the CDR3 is TGTGCCAGCACCTCCCAACAGGGGCGGGTGCAGAATGAGCAGTTCTTC.